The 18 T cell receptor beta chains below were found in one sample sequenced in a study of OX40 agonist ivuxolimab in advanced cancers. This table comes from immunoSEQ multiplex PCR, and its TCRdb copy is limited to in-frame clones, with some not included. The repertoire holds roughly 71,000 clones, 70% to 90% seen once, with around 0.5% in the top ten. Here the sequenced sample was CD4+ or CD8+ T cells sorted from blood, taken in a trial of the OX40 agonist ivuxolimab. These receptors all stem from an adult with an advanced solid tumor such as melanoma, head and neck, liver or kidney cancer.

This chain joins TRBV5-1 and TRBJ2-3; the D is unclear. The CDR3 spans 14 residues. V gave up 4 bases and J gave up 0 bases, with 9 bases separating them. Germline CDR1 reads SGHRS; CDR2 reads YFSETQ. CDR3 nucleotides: TGCGCCAGCAGCCCCGAGGACAGCACAGATACGCAGTATTTT. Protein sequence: CASSPEDSTDTQYF.

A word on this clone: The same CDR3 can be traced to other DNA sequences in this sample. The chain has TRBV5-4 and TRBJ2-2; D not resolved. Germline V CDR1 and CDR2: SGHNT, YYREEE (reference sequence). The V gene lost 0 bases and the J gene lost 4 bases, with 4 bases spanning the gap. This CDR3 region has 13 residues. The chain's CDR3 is CASSLEPTGELFF. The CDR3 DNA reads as TGTGCCAGCAGCTTGGAACCCACCGGGGAGCTGTTTTTT.

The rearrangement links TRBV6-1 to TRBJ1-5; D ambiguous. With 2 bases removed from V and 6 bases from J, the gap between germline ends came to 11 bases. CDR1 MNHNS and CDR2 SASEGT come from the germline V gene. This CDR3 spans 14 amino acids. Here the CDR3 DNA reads TGTGCCAGCAGTGAAAAGCAGGCCATTCAGCCCCAGCATTTT. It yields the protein CASSEKQAIQPQHF.

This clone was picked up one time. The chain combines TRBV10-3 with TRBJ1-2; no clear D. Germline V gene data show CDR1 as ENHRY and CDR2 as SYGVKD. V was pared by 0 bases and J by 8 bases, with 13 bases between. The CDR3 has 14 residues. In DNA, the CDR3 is TGTGCCATCAGTGAGTCGACTACCAGCGGCGGCTACACCTTC. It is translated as CAISESTTSGGYTF.

CDR3 sequence: CASRQTPSYEQYF. For the CDR3, the DNA is TGTGCCAGCAGGCAAACACCCTCCTACGAGCAGTACTTC. V usage is TRBV6-1 and J usage is TRBJ2-7; D not resolved. Germline CDR1 MNHNS, CDR2 SASEGT. The CDR3 sequence is 13 residues long. The V gene lost 6 bases and the J gene lost 0 bases, with 9 bases spanning the gap.

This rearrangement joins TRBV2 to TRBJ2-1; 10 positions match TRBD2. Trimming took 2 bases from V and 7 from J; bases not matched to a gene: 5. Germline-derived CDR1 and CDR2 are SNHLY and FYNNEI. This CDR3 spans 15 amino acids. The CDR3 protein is CASSESLAGVNEQFF. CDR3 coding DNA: TGTGCCAGCAGTGAAAGCCTAGCGGGGGTTAATGAGCAGTTCTTC.

In DNA, the CDR3 is TGTGCCAGCAGTTTTGGAGGGGGTAACTATGGCTACACCTTC. Its protein product is CASSFGGGNYGYTF. The rearrangement links TRBV28 to TRBJ1-2, with D tentatively TRBD1 (6 bases). Germline-derived CDR1 and CDR2 are MDHEN and SYDVKM. This CDR3 has 14 residues. The V gene lost 3 bases and the J gene lost 1 base, with 9 bases spanning the gap.

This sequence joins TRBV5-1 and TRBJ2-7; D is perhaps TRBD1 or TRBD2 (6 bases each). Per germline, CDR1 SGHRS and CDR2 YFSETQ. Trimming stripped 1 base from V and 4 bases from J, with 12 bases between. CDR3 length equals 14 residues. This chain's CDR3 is CASSLNGGPYEQYF. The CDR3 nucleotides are TGCGCCAGCAGCTTGAACGGGGGCCCATACGAGCAGTACTTC.

This chain's CDR3 is CASGGPYNEQFF. As DNA, the CDR3 is TGCGCCAGCGGGGGACCGTACAATGAGCAGTTCTTC. The chain joins TRBV10-1 to TRBJ2-1, with D tentatively TRBD1 or TRBD2 (5 bases each). This CDR3 has 12 residues. Trimming cost V 8 bases and J 4 bases, with 9 bases left between them. The germline CDR1 and CDR2 sequences are WNHNN and SYGVQD (reference sequence).

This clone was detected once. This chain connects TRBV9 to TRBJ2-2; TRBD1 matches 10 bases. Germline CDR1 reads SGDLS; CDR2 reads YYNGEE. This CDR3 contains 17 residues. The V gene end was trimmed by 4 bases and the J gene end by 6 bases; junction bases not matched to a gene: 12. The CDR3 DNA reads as TGTGCCAGCAGCCCCAGATCCGGGACAGGGGTCCCCGGGGAGCTGTTTTTT. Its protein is CASSPRSGTGVPGELFF.

CDR3 region: CASSPVAPDTQYF. The CDR3 coding sequence is TGTGCCAGCTCACCCGTAGCGCCAGATACGCAGTATTTT. The chain joins TRBV18 to TRBJ2-3; D might be TRBD2 (5 bases). V lost 3 bases, J lost 4 bases, and 8 bases lay in between. The CDR3 loop spans 13 amino acids. Germline V gene data show CDR1 as KGHSH and CDR2 as LQKENI.

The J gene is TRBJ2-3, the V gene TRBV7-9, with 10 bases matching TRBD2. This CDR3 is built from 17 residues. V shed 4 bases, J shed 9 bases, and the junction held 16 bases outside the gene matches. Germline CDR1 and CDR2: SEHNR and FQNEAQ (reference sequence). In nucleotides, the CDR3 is TGTGCCAGCAGCTCCACGGGGCTAGCGGGGGTTCAGGACACGCAGTATTTT. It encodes CASSSTGLAGVQDTQYF.

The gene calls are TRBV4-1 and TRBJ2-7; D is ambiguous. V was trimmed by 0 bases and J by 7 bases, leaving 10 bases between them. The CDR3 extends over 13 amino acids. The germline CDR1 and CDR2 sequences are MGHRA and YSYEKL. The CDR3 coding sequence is TGCGCCAGCAGCCAAGATAGGATCGGTGAGCAGTACTTC. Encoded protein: CASSQDRIGEQYF.

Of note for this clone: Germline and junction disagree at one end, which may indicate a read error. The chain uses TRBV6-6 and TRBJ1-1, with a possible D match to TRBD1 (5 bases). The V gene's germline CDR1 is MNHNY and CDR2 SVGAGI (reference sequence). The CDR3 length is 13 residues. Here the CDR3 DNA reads TGTGCCACCAGTCCGACAGTAGGGACTGAAGCTTTCTTT. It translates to CATSPTVGTEAFF.

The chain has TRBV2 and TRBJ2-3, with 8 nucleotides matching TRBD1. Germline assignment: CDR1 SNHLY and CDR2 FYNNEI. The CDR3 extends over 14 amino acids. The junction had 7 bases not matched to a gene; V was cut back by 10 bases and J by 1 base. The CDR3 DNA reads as TGTGCCAACGGCCGGGACAGGCGCACAGATACGCAGTATTTT. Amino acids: CANGRDRRTDTQYF.

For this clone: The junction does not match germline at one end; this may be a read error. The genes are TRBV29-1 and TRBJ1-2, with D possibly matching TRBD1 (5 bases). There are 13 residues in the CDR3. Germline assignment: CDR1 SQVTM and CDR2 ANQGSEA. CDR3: CSVEGRMGVSPTF. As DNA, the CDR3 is TGCAGCGTTGAAGGTCGTATGGGGGTTTCACCCACTTTC.

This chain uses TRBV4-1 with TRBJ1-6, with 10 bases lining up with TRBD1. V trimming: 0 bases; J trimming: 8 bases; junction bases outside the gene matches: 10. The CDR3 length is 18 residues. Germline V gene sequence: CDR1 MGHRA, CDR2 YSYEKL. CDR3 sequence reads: CASSQEGPATGGHSPLHF. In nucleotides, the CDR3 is TGCGCCAGCAGCCAAGAAGGCCCCGCGACAGGGGGCCATTCACCCCTCCACTTT.

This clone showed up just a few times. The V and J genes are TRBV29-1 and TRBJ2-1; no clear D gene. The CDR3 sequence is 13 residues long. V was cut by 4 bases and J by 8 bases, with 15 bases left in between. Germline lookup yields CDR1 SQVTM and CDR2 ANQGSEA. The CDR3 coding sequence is TGCAGCGTTGCGGGCACGGAATCCCATGAGCAGTTCTTC. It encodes CSVAGTESHEQFF.